Sequencing of this TCR beta chain was carried out in a study of cytomegalovirus exposure and HLA in healthy donors. The overall study: Most genotyped donors, 81% of roughly 400, had Caucasian-associated genetic ancestry. Study-wide results and limits: Later analysis identified a missense DCLRE1C variant that was linked to TCR beta V- and J-gene trimming.

This clone was seen more than once but under ten times. Its target is not known. V was clipped by 2 bases and J by 1 base, with 8 bases between them. The CDR3 is made up of 14 amino acids. Per germline, CDR1 SGHVS and CDR2 FQNEAQ. Primers for the PCR totalled 60 Vbeta and 13 Jbeta. Assay used: immunoSEQ multiplex PCR; TCRdb lists only in-frame clones, some missing. The data show fewer than 75,000 clones, about 80% seen once. This rearrangement joins TRBV7-8 to TRBJ1-1; D not resolved. Material for sequencing was PBMCs. This sequence originates from a man aged 30 to 45 in good health and CMV-seronegative. The CDR3 region is CASSLRDRNTEAFF. The CDR3 DNA is TGTGCCAGCAGCTTACGGGATCGGAACACTGAAGCTTTCTTT.